Listed below are T cell receptor beta chains from one sample, sequenced in a study of T cell repertoires in cytomegalovirus infection. TCRdb reprocessed the reads with MiXCR, giving one entry per CDR3 protein. In the table there are hundreds of thousands of distinct CDR3 sequences, around 9.1% of which are singletons. The sequenced material came from PBMCs. The receptor source for this set is a human donor in good health (CMV status not recorded). Some clones in this sample may be carry-over from other donors' samples. CDR3s include the opening cysteine and the closing phenylalanine or tryptophan. Each record gives: J gene, D gene, clone size, V gene, CDR3 protein, CDR3 DNA. A D gene is named only where the DNA matches it firmly. Some rows have no size entry. The others give once, few or many, or a class for an expanded clone.

j_call: TRBJ2-3
d_call: TRBD2
clone_size: many
v_call: TRBV6-2/TRBV6-3
cdr3_aa: CASSYFLGGGADTQYF
cdr3_nt: TGTGCCAGCAGTTACTTCCTCGGCGGGGGGGCAGATACGCAGTATTTT

j_call: TRBJ2-2
d_call: .
clone_size: many
v_call: TRBV7-3
cdr3_aa: CASSLSTPGELFF
cdr3_nt: TGTGCCAGCAGCTTAAGTACACCCGGGGAGCTGTTTTTT

j_call: TRBJ2-5
d_call: .
clone_size: many
v_call: TRBV5-1
cdr3_aa: CASSFSGQETQYF
cdr3_nt: TGTGCCAGCAGCTTCTCCGGACAAGAGACCCAGTACTTC

j_call: TRBJ1-4
d_call: .
clone_size: many
v_call: TRBV20-1
cdr3_aa: CSARPFISTNEKLFF
cdr3_nt: TGCAGTGCTAGACCCTTCATTTCAACTAATGAAAAACTGTTTTTT

j_call: TRBJ2-2
d_call: .
clone_size: few
v_call: TRBV2
cdr3_aa: CGLANTGELFF
cdr3_nt: TGTGGGCTAGCGAACACCGGGGAGCTGTTTTTT

j_call: TRBJ1-1
d_call: .
clone_size: .
v_call: TRBV20-1
cdr3_aa: CSVPLLPNTEAFF
cdr3_nt: TGCAGTGTGCCCTTACTACCGAACACTGAAGCTTTCTTT

j_call: TRBJ2-2
d_call: .
clone_size: .
v_call: TRBV11-3
cdr3_aa: CASSHRSGELFF
cdr3_nt: TGTGCCAGCAGTCACAGAAGCGGGGAGCTGTTTTTT

j_call: TRBJ1-1
d_call: TRBD1
clone_size: .
v_call: TRBV5-1
cdr3_aa: CASSWGTGVTEAFF
cdr3_nt: TGCGCCAGCAGCTGGGGGACAGGGGTAACTGAAGCTTTCTTT

j_call: TRBJ2-5
d_call: TRBD1
clone_size: .
v_call: TRBV5-1
cdr3_aa: CASSLFGQVGETQYF
cdr3_nt: TGCGCCAGCAGCTTGTTCGGACAGGTAGGAGAGACCCAGTACTTC

j_call: TRBJ1-6
d_call: TRBD1
clone_size: few
v_call: TRBV20-1
cdr3_aa: CSARDEDRGLSPLHF
cdr3_nt: TGCAGTGCTAGAGATGAGGACAGGGGGCTATCACCCCTCCACTTT

j_call: TRBJ2-4
d_call: .
clone_size: .
v_call: TRBV7-6
cdr3_aa: CASSSGPLPSNIQYF
cdr3_nt: TGTGCCAGCAGCTCCGGACCCTTACCAAGCAACATTCAGTACTTC

j_call: TRBJ2-3
d_call: .
clone_size: .
v_call: TRBV2
cdr3_aa: CASSEAQGPLTDTQYF
cdr3_nt: TGTGCCAGCAGTGAAGCACAGGGCCCCTTAACCGATACGCAGTATTTT

j_call: TRBJ1-6
d_call: .
clone_size: few
v_call: TRBV5-6
cdr3_aa: CASSLETDYNSPLHF
cdr3_nt: TGTGCCAGCAGCTTGGAAACAGACTATAATTCACCCCTCCACTTT

j_call: TRBJ1-1
d_call: .
clone_size: few
v_call: TRBV5-1
cdr3_aa: CASSIQPTGNTEAFF
cdr3_nt: TGCGCCAGCAGCATCCAACCGACAGGGAACACTGAAGCTTTCTTT

j_call: TRBJ2-3
d_call: TRBD2
clone_size: many
v_call: TRBV7-2
cdr3_aa: CASSFETSGGARDTQYF
cdr3_nt: TGTGCCAGCAGCTTTGAGACTAGCGGGGGGGCAAGAGATACGCAGTATTTT

j_call: TRBJ1-1
d_call: TRBD1
clone_size: many
v_call: TRBV6-2/TRBV6-3
cdr3_aa: CASRPTGGNTEAFF
cdr3_nt: TGTGCCAGCAGGCCCACAGGGGGGAACACTGAAGCTTTCTTT

j_call: TRBJ2-4
d_call: .
clone_size: .
v_call: TRBV30
cdr3_aa: CAWSAWRGAKNIQYF
cdr3_nt: TGTGCCTGGAGTGCCTGGCGGGGAGCCAAAAACATTCAGTACTTC

j_call: TRBJ2-2
d_call: .
clone_size: many
v_call: TRBV27
cdr3_aa: CASKDAAGGRTGELFF
cdr3_nt: TGTGCCAGCAAAGATGCGGCTGGGGGGCGTACCGGGGAGCTGTTTTTT

j_call: TRBJ2-2
d_call: .
clone_size: many
v_call: TRBV27
cdr3_aa: CASSLMGPGELFF
cdr3_nt: TGTGCCAGCAGTTTAATGGGCCCCGGGGAGCTGTTTTTT

j_call: TRBJ2-3
d_call: TRBD1
clone_size: few
v_call: TRBV20-1
cdr3_aa: CSARDTEGADSTDTQYF
cdr3_nt: TGCAGTGCTAGAGATACTGAGGGGGCCGACAGCACAGATACGCAGTATTTT

j_call: TRBJ1-6
d_call: .
clone_size: .
v_call: TRBV20-1
cdr3_aa: CSARKPSSYNSPLHF
cdr3_nt: TGCAGTGCTAGGAAACCGAGCTCCTATAATTCACCCCTCCACTTT

j_call: TRBJ2-7
d_call: .
clone_size: many
v_call: TRBV7-9
cdr3_aa: CASSFTGTSYEQYF
cdr3_nt: TGTGCCAGCAGTTTCACAGGGACATCCTACGAGCAGTACTTC

j_call: TRBJ2-3
d_call: .
clone_size: .
v_call: TRBV2
cdr3_aa: CASSEIGPGDTQYF
cdr3_nt: TGTGCCAGCAGTGAAATTGGGCCCGGAGATACGCAGTATTTT

j_call: TRBJ2-1
d_call: TRBD1
clone_size: many
v_call: TRBV7-2
cdr3_aa: CASSSQGYNEQFF
cdr3_nt: TGTGCCAGCAGCTCACAGGGGTACAATGAGCAGTTCTTC

j_call: TRBJ2-1
d_call: TRBD2
clone_size: many
v_call: TRBV19
cdr3_aa: CASRFSGGNEQFF
cdr3_nt: TGTGCCAGCCGCTTTTCGGGGGGGAATGAGCAGTTCTTC

j_call: TRBJ1-1
d_call: TRBD1
clone_size: many
v_call: TRBV14
cdr3_aa: CASSRDRGLINTEAFF
cdr3_nt: TGTGCCAGCAGCCGGGACAGGGGTTTAATAAACACTGAAGCTTTCTTT

j_call: TRBJ2-7
d_call: .
clone_size: many
v_call: TRBV20-1
cdr3_aa: CSASPIGGSSYEQYF
cdr3_nt: TGCAGTGCTAGCCCCATAGGGGGTAGCTCCTACGAGCAGTACTTC

j_call: TRBJ2-1
d_call: .
clone_size: many
v_call: TRBV24-1
cdr3_aa: CATSAIAAIRTNEQFF
cdr3_nt: TGTGCCACCAGTGCAATCGCGGCCATCCGGACGAATGAGCAGTTCTTC

j_call: TRBJ1-1
d_call: .
clone_size: many
v_call: TRBV20-1
cdr3_aa: CSARAAVKNTEAFF
cdr3_nt: TGCAGTGCTAGGGCAGCCGTGAAGAACACTGAAGCTTTCTTT

j_call: TRBJ2-1
d_call: TRBD1
clone_size: many
v_call: TRBV9
cdr3_aa: CASSPSGDRGYNEQFF
cdr3_nt: TGTGCCAGCAGCCCCAGTGGGGACAGGGGCTACAATGAGCAGTTCTTC